This TCR beta chain emerged from a study of blood T cells in healthy people across ages. Across the study: Per two T cells, about one barcoded beta molecule was captured through template switching. The study's findings and limits: Diversity estimated from one million T cells was considered an underestimate. Because sorting was not performed, PBMCs prevented conclusive naive versus antigen-experienced comparison.

The use of a sample-barcoded 5' primer and a J-beta primer mix characterized a second PCR of about 6 to 12 cycles. TCRdb fed the 5' RACE reads into MiXCR, producing one record per CDR3 protein. The data contain approximately 850,000 distinct CDR3 sequences, roughly 64% of them singletons. This clonotype was observed a few times. Its target is unknown. V was shortened by 3 bases and J by 4 bases, with 9 bases between the two germline ends. The CDR3 spans 13 residues. Germline loops: CDR1 SGHDN, CDR2 FVKESK. Specimen: blood. The receptor comes from a man younger than 45 in good health. The chain combines TRBV14 with TRBJ1-2; a weak D match, TRBD1 (5 bases). In DNA, the CDR3 is TGTGCCAGCAGCCAGGGGCAGCTCTATGGCTACACCTTC. Encoded protein: CASSQGQLYGYTF.